These T cell receptor beta chains were read from a single sample in a study of cytomegalovirus exposure and HLA in healthy donors. Only in-frame clones appear in the TCRdb table, and some are missing; sequencing was by immunoSEQ multiplex PCR. This table has around 170,000 clones, less than 90% appearing once. The sequencing sample was made of PBMCs. These receptors originate from a boy aged 2-9 years in good health and CMV-seronegative. Both conserved end residues are part of each CDR3. The D gene is left open where the match is weak. Clone size is not always given. Where it is, it says once, few, many or a class for expanded clones.

V: TRBV19
J: TRBJ1-1
size: few
D: TRBD1
CDR3: CASGTGNTEAFF

V: TRBV5-1
J: TRBJ2-7
size: few
D: TRBD1
CDR3: CASSAGTGVGEQYF

V: TRBV5-6
J: TRBJ2-5
size: .
D: TRBD1
CDR3: CASSLVGQGQETQYF

V: TRBV5-1
J: TRBJ2-3
size: .
D: .
CDR3: CASSSPGYGTDTQYF

V: TRBV9
J: TRBJ1-2
size: .
D: .
CDR3: CASSVATGSGGYTF

V: TRBV19
J: TRBJ2-1
size: .
D: TRBD2
CDR3: CATQREGQFDEQFF

V: TRBV11-2
J: TRBJ2-3
size: .
D: TRBD1
CDR3: CASRQLAGGQDTDTQYF

V: TRBV10-3
J: TRBJ2-7
size: .
D: .
CDR3: CAISERPSEMYEQYF

V: TRBV6-5
J: TRBJ2-7
size: .
D: TRBD2
CDR3: CASSYPRGGNYEQYF

V: TRBV30
J: TRBJ1-2
size: .
D: .
CDR3: CAWSLGEPWQGGNYGYTF

V: TRBV7-9
J: TRBJ2-7
size: once
D: .
CDR3: CASSRRAAEQYF

V: TRBV5-1
J: TRBJ2-7
size: .
D: .
CDR3: CASRGRQGRDEQYF

V: TRBV19
J: TRBJ1-2
size: .
D: TRBD1
CDR3: CASSQGALGYTF

V: TRBV11-2
J: TRBJ2-1
size: .
D: .
CDR3: CASSLVGLYNEQFF

V: TRBV5-4
J: TRBJ1-2
size: once
D: TRBD1
CDR3: CASSPGTALSSYGYTF

V: TRBV6-1
J: TRBJ2-3
size: .
D: TRBD2
CDR3: CASSEWGGLTTDTQYF

V: TRBV11-2
J: TRBJ2-3
size: .
D: TRBD1
CDR3: CASSSIKGARILTDTQYF

V: TRBV10-1
J: TRBJ2-3
size: few
D: .
CDR3: CASSELARSTQYF

V: TRBV5-1
J: TRBJ2-5
size: once
D: .
CDR3: CASSLGASTRRETQYF

V: TRBV30
J: TRBJ2-7
size: once
D: TRBD2
CDR3: CAWTERGYEQYF

V: TRBV5-1
J: TRBJ1-1
size: once
D: .
CDR3: CASSLARGKNTEAFF

V: TRBV27
J: TRBJ2-1
size: once
D: TRBD1
CDR3: CASSLQGNEQFF

V: TRBV2
J: TRBJ2-7
size: once
D: .
CDR3: CASSVASKGGENEQYF

V: TRBV6-1
J: TRBJ1-2
size: .
D: .
CDR3: CASSERGQGWYGYTF

V: TRBV10-3
J: TRBJ2-7
size: .
D: TRBD1
CDR3: CAIRPGQGVYEQYF

V: TRBV18
J: TRBJ1-2
size: .
D: TRBD1
CDR3: CASSPPSGQGAQEGYTF

V: TRBV4-1
J: TRBJ1-5
size: .
D: .
CDR3: CASSPLTSNQPQHF

V: TRBV19
J: TRBJ2-1
size: .
D: TRBD2
CDR3: CASSVLAGAYNEQFF

V: TRBV4-1
J: TRBJ2-5
size: .
D: TRBD2
CDR3: CASSHPRLTSAEETQYF

V: TRBV5-1
J: TRBJ1-4
size: .
D: .
CDR3: CASSLLGGTNEKLFF

V: TRBV5-3
J: TRBJ1-5
size: once
D: TRBD1
CDR3: CARSRGQGRPNQPQHF

V: TRBV20-1
J: TRBJ1-2
size: .
D: TRBD1
CDR3: CRAKTGGGYTF

V: TRBV2
J: TRBJ2-2
size: .
D: TRBD2
CDR3: CASRGSGGRVGELFF

V: TRBV28
J: TRBJ2-7
size: .
D: .
CDR3: CASSSSLWTAKSSYEQYF

V: TRBV6-1
J: TRBJ2-1
size: .
D: TRBD2
CDR3: CASSVGLAGGNEQFF

V: TRBV5-8
J: TRBJ2-7
size: .
D: .
CDR3: CASPTGGVSSYEQYF

V: TRBV5-1
J: TRBJ1-1
size: .
D: .
CDR3: CASSWEGRVNTEAFF

V: TRBV5-5
J: TRBJ1-5
size: .
D: TRBD1
CDR3: CASSLGQGLATQPQHF

V: TRBV4-1
J: TRBJ2-7
size: once
D: TRBD2
CDR3: CASSQDRGGNYEQYF

V: TRBV9
J: TRBJ2-1
size: .
D: TRBD2
CDR3: CASSDPTSGSNEQFF

V: TRBV18
J: TRBJ1-5
size: .
D: TRBD1
CDR3: CASSPGTGNQPQHF

V: TRBV5-8
J: TRBJ2-5
size: .
D: TRBD1
CDR3: CASSLMGQQETQYF

V: TRBV6-1
J: TRBJ2-7
size: .
D: .
CDR3: CASKYYTLREFEQYF

V: TRBV4-2
J: TRBJ2-1
size: .
D: TRBD2
CDR3: CASSQDSGSSYNEQFF

V: TRBV30
J: TRBJ2-3
size: .
D: .
CDR3: CAWSVGATVDTQYF

V: TRBV6-5
J: TRBJ1-2
size: .
D: .
CDR3: CASSSSSGHLDGYTF

V: TRBV4-1
J: TRBJ2-7
size: .
D: TRBD2
CDR3: CASSQALELTSGRRGYEQYF

V: TRBV10-3
J: TRBJ2-5
size: .
D: .
CDR3: CAIRDTGYQETQYF